One and the same sample provided the 2 T cell receptor beta chains below, sequenced in a study of CD8+CD57+ T cells in acquired aplastic anemia. Flow cytometry had shown expanded CD8+CD57+ cells in the patients chosen for sequencing. According to the study, genomic DNA was the template for TCR beta VDJ and CDR3 profiling. TCRdb re-called the reads through MiXCR, storing one row per CDR3 protein. There are approximately 200,000 distinct CDR3 sequences in the sample; 40% to 60% occur only once, and around 20% lies in the top ten. Input material: sorted CD4+, CD8+, or CD8+CD57+ T cells (not recorded which) from PBMCs. The source is a human donor with aplastic anemia.

This chain links TRBV20-1 with TRBJ2-1; 8 bases are shared with TRBD2. The CDR3 sequence is 14 residues long. From germline, CDR1 is DFQATT and CDR2 SNEGSKA (reference sequence). Trimming at V came to 3 bases and at J to 3 bases, leaving 4 bases not matched to a gene. Here the CDR3 reads CSASTGGGYNEQFF. DNA for the CDR3: TGCAGTGCTAGCACGGGGGGGGGCTACAATGAGCAGTTCTTC.

This clonotype was recorded many times. This chain connects TRBV12-3 or TRBV12-4 to TRBJ2-3; 11 nucleotides line up with TRBD2. V shed 3 bases and J 5 bases; nucleotides not matched to a gene: 4. CDR3 length: 15 amino acids. The CDR3 loop reads CASSLRLAGGDTQYF. The CDR3 nucleotides read TGTGCCAGCAGTTTGCGTCTAGCGGGGGGAGATACGCAGTATTTT.